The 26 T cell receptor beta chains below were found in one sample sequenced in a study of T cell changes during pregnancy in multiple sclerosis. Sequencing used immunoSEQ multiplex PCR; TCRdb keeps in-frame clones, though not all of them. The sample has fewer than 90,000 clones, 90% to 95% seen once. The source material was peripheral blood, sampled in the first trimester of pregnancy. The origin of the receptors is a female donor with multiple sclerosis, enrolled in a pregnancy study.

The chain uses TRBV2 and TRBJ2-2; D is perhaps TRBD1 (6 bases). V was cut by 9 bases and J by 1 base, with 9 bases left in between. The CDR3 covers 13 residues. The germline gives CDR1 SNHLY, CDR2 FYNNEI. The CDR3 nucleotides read TGTGCCAGTGAGACAGGGAACACCGGGGAGCTGTTTTTT. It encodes CASETGNTGELFF.

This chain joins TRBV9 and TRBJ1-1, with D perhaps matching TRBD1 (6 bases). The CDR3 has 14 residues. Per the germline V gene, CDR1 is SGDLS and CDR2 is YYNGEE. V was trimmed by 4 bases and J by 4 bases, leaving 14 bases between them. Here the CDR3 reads CASSTRGAGTEAFF. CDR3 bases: TGTGCCAGCAGCACTCGGGGGGCGGGCACTGAAGCTTTCTTT.

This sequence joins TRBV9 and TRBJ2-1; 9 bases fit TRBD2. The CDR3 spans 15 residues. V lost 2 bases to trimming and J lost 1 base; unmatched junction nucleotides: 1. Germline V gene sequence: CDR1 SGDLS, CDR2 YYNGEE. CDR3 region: CASSVTSGSYNEQFF. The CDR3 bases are TGTGCCAGCAGCGTGACTAGCGGTTCCTACAATGAGCAGTTCTTC.

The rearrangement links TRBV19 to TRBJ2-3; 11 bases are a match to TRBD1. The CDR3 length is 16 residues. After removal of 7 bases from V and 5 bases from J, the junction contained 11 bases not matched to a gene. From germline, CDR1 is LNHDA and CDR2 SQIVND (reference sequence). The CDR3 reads CASTRRDRGEVDTQYF. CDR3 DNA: TGTGCCAGTACTCGTCGGGACAGGGGGGAGGTAGATACGCAGTATTTT.

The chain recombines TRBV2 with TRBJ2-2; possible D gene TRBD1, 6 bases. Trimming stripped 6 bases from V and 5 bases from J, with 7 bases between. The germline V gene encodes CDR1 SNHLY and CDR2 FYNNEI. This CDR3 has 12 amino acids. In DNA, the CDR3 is TGTGCCAGCAGGGGGGCAACCGGGGAGCTGTTTTTT. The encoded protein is CASRGATGELFF.

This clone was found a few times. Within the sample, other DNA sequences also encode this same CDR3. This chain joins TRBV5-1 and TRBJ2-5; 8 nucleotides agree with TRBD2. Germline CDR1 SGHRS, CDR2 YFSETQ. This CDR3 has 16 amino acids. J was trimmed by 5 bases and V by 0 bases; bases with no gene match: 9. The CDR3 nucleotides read TGCGCCAGCAGCTTGGAGGTGGCGGGGGGCTGGGAGACCCAGTACTTC. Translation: CASSLEVAGGWETQYF. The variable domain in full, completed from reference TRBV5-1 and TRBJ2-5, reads KAGVTQTPRYLIKTRGQQVTLSCSPISGHRSVSWYQQTPGQGLQFLFEYFSETQRNKGNFPGRFSGRQFSNSRSEMNVSTLELGDSALYLCASSLEVAGGWETQYFGPGTRLLVL.

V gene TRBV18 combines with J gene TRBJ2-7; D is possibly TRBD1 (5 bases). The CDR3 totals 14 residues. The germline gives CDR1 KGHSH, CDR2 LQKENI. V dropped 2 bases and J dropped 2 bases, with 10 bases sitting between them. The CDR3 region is CASSPGQGAYEQYF. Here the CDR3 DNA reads TGTGCCAGCTCACCAGGCCAGGGTGCCTACGAGCAGTACTTC.

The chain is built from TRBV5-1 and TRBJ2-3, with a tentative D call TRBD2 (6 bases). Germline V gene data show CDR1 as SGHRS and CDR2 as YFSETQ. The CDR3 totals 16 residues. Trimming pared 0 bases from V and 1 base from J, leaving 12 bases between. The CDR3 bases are TGCGCCAGCAGCTTGGGGGCTAGCGAGGGCACAGATACGCAGTATTTT. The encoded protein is CASSLGASEGTDTQYF.

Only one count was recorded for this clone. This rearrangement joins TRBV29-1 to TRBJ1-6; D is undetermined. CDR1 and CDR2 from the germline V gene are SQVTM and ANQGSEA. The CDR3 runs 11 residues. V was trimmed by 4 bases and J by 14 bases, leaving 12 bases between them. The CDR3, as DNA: TGCAGCGTTGTCATTGCCAGTACCCTCCACTTT. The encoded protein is CSVVIASTLHF.

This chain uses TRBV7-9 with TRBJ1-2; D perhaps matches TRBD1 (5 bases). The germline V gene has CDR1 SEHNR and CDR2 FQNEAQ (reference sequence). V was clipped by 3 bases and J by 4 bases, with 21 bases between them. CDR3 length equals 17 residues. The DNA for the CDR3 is TGTGCCAGCAGCTTGAGTGGAGGGGAATACGACCTCTATGGCTACACCTTC. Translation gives CASSLSGGEYDLYGYTF.

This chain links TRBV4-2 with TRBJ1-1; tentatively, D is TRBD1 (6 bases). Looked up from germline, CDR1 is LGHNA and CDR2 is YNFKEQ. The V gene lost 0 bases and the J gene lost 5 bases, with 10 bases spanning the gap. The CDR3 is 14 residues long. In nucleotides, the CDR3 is TGTGCCAGCAGCCAAGATGGGCAGGGGACTGAAGCTTTCTTT. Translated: CASSQDGQGTEAFF.

CDR3 region: CASRRAGPSYEQYF. The CDR3 nucleotides read TGTGCCAGCAGGAGGGCAGGCCCCTCCTACGAGCAGTACTTC. The rearrangement joins TRBV6-1 to TRBJ2-7, with D possibly TRBD2 on 5 matching bases. Trimming took 6 bases from V and 0 from J, leaving 12 bases between them. Germline CDR1 MNHNS, CDR2 SASEGT. This CDR3 spans 14 amino acids.

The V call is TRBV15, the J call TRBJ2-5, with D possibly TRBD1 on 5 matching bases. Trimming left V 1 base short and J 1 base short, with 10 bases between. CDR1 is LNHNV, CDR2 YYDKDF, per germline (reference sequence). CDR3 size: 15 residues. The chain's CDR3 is CATSRARQSQETQYF. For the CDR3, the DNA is TGTGCCACCAGCAGAGCCCGACAGAGCCAAGAGACCCAGTACTTC. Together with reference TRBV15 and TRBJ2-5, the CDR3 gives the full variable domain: DAMVIQNPRYQVTQFGKPVTLSCSQTLNHNVMYWYQQKSSQAPKLLFHYYDKDFNNEADTPDNFQSRRPNTSFCFLDIRSPGLGDTAMYLCATSRARQSQETQYFGPGTRLLVL.

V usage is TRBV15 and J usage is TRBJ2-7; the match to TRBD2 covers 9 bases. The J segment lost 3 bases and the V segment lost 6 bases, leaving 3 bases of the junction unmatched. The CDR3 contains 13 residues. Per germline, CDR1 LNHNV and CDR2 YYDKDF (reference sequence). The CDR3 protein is CATRSSGSYEQYF. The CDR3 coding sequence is TGTGCCACCAGAAGTAGCGGGAGCTACGAGCAGTACTTC.

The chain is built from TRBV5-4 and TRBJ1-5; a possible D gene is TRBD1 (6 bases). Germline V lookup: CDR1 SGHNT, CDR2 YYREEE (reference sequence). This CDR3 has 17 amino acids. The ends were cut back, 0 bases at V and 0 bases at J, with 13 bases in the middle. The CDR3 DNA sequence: TGTGCCAGCAGCTTGGGTCCAGGGGAGTATAGCAATCAGCCCCAGCATTTT. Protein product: CASSLGPGEYSNQPQHF.

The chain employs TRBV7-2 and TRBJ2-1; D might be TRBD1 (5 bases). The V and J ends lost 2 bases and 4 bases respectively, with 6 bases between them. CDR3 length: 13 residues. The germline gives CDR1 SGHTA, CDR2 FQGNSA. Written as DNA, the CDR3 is TGTGCCAGCAGCTTAAGACAGTACAATGAGCAGTTCTTC. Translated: CASSLRQYNEQFF.

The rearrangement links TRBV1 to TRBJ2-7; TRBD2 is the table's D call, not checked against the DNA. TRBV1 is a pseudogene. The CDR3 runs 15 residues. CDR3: CTSSQDGTSGYEQYF. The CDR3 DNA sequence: TGCACCAGCAGCCAAGACGGGACTAGCGGTTACGAGCAGTACTTC.

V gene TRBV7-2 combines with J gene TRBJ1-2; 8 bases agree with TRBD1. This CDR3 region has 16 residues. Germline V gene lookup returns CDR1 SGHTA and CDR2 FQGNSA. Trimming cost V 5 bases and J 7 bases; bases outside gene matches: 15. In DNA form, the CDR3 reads TGTGCCAGCAGCCCCCTCTTACAGGGGGGAAGCTCTGGCTACACCTTC. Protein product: CASSPLLQGGSSGYTF.

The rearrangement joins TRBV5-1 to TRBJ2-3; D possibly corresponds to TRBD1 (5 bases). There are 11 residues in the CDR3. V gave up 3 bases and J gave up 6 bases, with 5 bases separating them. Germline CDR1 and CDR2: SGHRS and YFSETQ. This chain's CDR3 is CASSYRDTQYF. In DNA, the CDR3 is TGCGCCAGCAGCTACAGGGATACGCAGTATTTT. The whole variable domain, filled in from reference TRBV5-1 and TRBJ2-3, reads KAGVTQTPRYLIKTRGQQVTLSCSPISGHRSVSWYQQTPGQGLQFLFEYFSETQRNKGNFPGRFSGRQFSNSRSEMNVSTLELGDSALYLCASSYRDTQYFGPGTRLTVL.

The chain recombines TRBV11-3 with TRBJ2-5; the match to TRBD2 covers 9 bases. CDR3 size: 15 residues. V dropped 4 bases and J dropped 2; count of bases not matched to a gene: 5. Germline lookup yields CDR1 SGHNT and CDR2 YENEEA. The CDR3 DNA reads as TGTGCCAGCAGCTCCGCGGGAGGGCCTCAAGAGACCCAGTACTTC. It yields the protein CASSSAGGPQETQYF.

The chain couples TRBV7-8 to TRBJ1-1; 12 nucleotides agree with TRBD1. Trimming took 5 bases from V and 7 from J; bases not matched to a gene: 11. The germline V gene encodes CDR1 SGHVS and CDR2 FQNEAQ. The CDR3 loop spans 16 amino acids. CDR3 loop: CASSPPWDRGPDEAFF. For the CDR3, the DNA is TGTGCCAGCAGCCCGCCCTGGGACAGGGGGCCTGATGAAGCTTTCTTT.

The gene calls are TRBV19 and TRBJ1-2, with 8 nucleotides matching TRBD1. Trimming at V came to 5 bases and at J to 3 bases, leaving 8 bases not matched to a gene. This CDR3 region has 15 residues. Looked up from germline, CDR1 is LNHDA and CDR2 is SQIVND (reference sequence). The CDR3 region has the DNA TGTGCCAGTAGTCTTAAATTGGACAGGGACTATGGCTACACCTTC. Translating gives CASSLKLDRDYGYTF.

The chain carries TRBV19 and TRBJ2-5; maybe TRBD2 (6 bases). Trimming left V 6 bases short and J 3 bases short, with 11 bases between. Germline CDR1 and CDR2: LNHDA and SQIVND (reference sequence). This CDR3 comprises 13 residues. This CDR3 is CASSVWGEETQYF. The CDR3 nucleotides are TGTGCCAGTAGCGTCTGGGGGGAAGAGACCCAGTACTTC.

In DNA form, the CDR3 reads TGTGCCAGCTCACGGGACACCAACAATGAGCAGTTCTTC. It codes for CASSRDTNNEQFF. The genes are TRBV18 and TRBJ2-1, with a tentative D call TRBD1 (6 bases). The CDR3 is made up of 13 amino acids. Germline loops: CDR1 KGHSH, CDR2 LQKENI. V was trimmed by 4 bases and J by 5 bases, leaving 9 bases between them.

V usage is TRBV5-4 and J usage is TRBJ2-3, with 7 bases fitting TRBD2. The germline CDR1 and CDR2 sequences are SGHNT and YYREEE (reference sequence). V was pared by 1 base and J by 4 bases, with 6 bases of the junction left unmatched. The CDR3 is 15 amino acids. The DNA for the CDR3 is TGTGCCAGCAGCTTGAGACTAGCAGCCCCAGATACGCAGTATTTT. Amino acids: CASSLRLAAPDTQYF.

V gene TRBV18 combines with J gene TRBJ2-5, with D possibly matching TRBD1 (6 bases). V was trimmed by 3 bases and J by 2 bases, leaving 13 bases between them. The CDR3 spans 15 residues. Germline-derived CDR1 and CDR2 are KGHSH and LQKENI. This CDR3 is CASSPADSRQETQYF. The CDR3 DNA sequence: TGTGCCAGCTCACCGGCGGACAGTAGGCAAGAGACCCAGTACTTC. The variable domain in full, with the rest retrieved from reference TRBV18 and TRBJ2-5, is NAGVMQNPRHLVRRRGQEARLRCSPMKGHSHVYWYRQLPEEGLKFMVYLQKENIIDESGMPKERFSAEFPKEGPSILRIQQVVRGDSAAYFCASSPADSRQETQYFGPGTRLLVL.